Listed here are 10 T cell receptor beta chains from one sample, sequenced in a study of cytomegalovirus exposure and HLA in healthy donors. PCR primers comprised 60 Vbeta and 13 Jbeta primers. Profiling relied on immunoSEQ multiplex PCR, and the TCRdb table lists in-frame clones only, not all of them. In the table there are around 130,000 clones, roughly four fifths of which are singletons. The specimen sequenced was PBMCs. The source is a male donor in good health and CMV-seropositive.

The V and J genes are TRBV2 and TRBJ2-3, with TRBD1 matching 8 bases. The CDR3 loop spans 12 amino acids. CDR1 and CDR2 from the germline V gene are SNHLY and FYNNEI. V shed 7 bases and J 5 bases; nucleotides not matched to a gene: 2. The CDR3 DNA sequence: TGTGCCAGCAAGGGGACAGGAGATACGCAGTATTTT. Translated: CASKGTGDTQYF.

The CDR3 loop reads CASSVGVRGPDETQYF. The CDR3 DNA reads TGTGCCAGCAGCGTAGGGGTGCGCGGTCCAGATGAGACCCAGTACTTC. The rearrangement uses TRBV9 and TRBJ2-5; unclear D gene. Trimming removed 0 bases from V and 5 bases from J, with 17 bases in between. Germline V gene sequence: CDR1 SGDLS, CDR2 YYNGEE. There are 16 residues in the CDR3.

This rearrangement joins TRBV9 to TRBJ1-4; D is ambiguous. Germline V gives CDR1 SGDLS, CDR2 YYNGEE. This CDR3 is built from 14 residues. The V and J ends lost 2 bases and 0 bases respectively, with 5 bases between them. CDR3 bases: TGTGCCAGCAGCGTTGTAGCAACTAATGAAAAACTGTTTTTT. It encodes CASSVVATNEKLFF. Drawing the rest from reference TRBV9 and TRBJ1-4, the complete variable domain is DSGVTQTPKHLITATGQRVTLRCSPRSGDLSVYWYQQSLDQGLQFLIQYYNGEERAKGNILERFSAQQFPDLHSELNLSSLELGDSALYFCASSVVATNEKLFFGSGTQLSVL.

This clone was seen more than once but under ten times. The CDR3 loop is CASSHPTGYEQYF. CDR3 DNA: TGTGCCAGCTCCCACCCGACAGGCTACGAGCAGTACTTC. V usage is TRBV18 and J usage is TRBJ2-7; perhaps TRBD1 as D (6 bases). The V and J ends lost 6 bases and 3 bases respectively, with 12 bases between them. Germline V lookup: CDR1 KGHSH, CDR2 LQKENI. This CDR3 is built from 13 residues.

The rearrangement joins TRBV11-1 to TRBJ2-2; D unclear. The CDR3 consists of 14 residues. V dropped 3 bases and J dropped 1 base, with 6 bases sitting between them. Germline V gives CDR1 SGHAT, CDR2 FQDESV (reference sequence). The CDR3 loop reads CASSFSGNTGELFF. The CDR3 DNA reads as TGTGCCAGCAGCTTTTCAGGGAACACCGGGGAGCTGTTTTTT.

The sample holds a few counts of this clone. The J gene is TRBJ2-7, the V gene TRBV4-2; 13 bases agree with TRBD2. The CDR3 sequence is 17 residues long. Germline CDR1 reads LGHNA; CDR2 reads YNFKEQ. V gave up 4 bases and J gave up 6 bases; unmatched junction bases: 12. The CDR3 is CASSRNTGTSGMIEQYF. In DNA form, the CDR3 reads TGTGCCAGCAGCCGGAATACCGGGACTAGCGGGATGATCGAGCAGTACTTC.

The chain joins TRBV6-6 to TRBJ2-7; a weak D match, TRBD2 (7 bases). The V gene lost 2 bases and the J gene lost 2 bases, with 16 bases spanning the gap. Germline V CDR1 and CDR2: MNHNY, SVGAGI (reference sequence). The length of the CDR3 is 16 residues. CDR3 in DNA: TGTGCCAGCAGTTACCTCCCGGGGGGCGCGACCTACGAGCAGTACTTC. This codes for CASSYLPGGATYEQYF.

The gene calls are TRBV5-1 and TRBJ2-7; D perhaps matches TRBD2 (5 bases). In germline, CDR1 is SGHRS, CDR2 YFSETQ. The CDR3 contains 16 residues. V lost 0 bases, J lost 2 bases, and 15 bases lay in between. The CDR3 nucleotides read TGCGCCAGCAGCTTGGCCCCGGGATCGCTCACCTACGAGCAGTACTTC. Its protein product is CASSLAPGSLTYEQYF.

The chain employs TRBV7-9 and TRBJ2-7; TRBD1 matches 8 bases. CDR1 is SEHNR and CDR2 is FQNEAQ in the germline V gene (reference sequence). V lost 3 bases, J lost 6 bases, and 1 base stayed unmatched. This CDR3 contains 12 residues. CDR3 sequence reads: CASSFTGGEQYF. In nucleotides, the CDR3 is TGTGCCAGCAGCTTTACAGGGGGCGAGCAGTACTTC.

This clone appeared a single time. The genes are TRBV6-1 and TRBJ1-1, with TRBD1 identical over 7 bases. After removal of 10 bases from V and 3 bases from J, the junction contained 14 bases not matched to a gene. The V gene's germline CDR1 is MNHNS and CDR2 SASEGT. The CDR3 has 15 residues. CDR3 DNA sequence: TGTGCCACCCGCGAGTTTGAGGGGGCTCACACTGAAGCTTTCTTT. Protein: CATREFEGAHTEAFF.